A selection of T cell receptor beta chains follows, all from one sample in a study of post-analysis software for immune sequencing data. One entry per CDR3 protein results from TCRdb running MiXCR on the PCR reads. This sample has hundreds of thousands of distinct CDR3 sequences, with approximately 59% found just once. The sample was blood. All receptors derive from a girl aged 2 to 9 with multiple sclerosis. CDR3s include the opening cysteine and the closing phenylalanine or tryptophan. Each record gives: J gene, V gene, CDR3 protein.

J: TRBJ1-4; V: TRBV12-3/TRBV12-4; CDR3: CASRDRDRGPATNEKLFF
J: TRBJ2-1; V: TRBV20-1; CDR3: CSANLRTANPYNEQFF
J: TRBJ2-3; V: TRBV12-3/TRBV12-4; CDR3: CASSLVGTESTDTQYF
J: TRBJ2-7; V: TRBV5-1; CDR3: CASSSRAGGLAGKQYF
J: TRBJ1-2; V: TRBV6-6; CDR3: CASSFPTTGSANYGYTF
J: -; V: TRBV7-2; CDR3: CASSPGTGGAYEQYF
J: TRBJ2-1; V: TRBV29-1; CDR3: CSFGVSSYNEQFF
J: TRBJ2-7; V: TRBV6-6; CDR3: CASGARGRGRYEQYF
J: TRBJ2-1; V: TRBV2; CDR3: CASKRLWSSYNEQFF
J: TRBJ2-7; V: TRBV7-9; CDR3: CASSSLGEQYF
J: TRBJ1-5; V: TRBV12-3/TRBV12-4; CDR3: CASSLIGMWQPQHF
J: TRBJ1-5; V: TRBV2; CDR3: CASTPQGNQPQHF
J: -; V: TRBV5-1; CDR3: CASSGDMNIQYF
J: TRBJ2-1; V: TRBV20-1; CDR3: CSATRPGLAGGSSYNEQFF
J: TRBJ2-5; V: TRBV18; CDR3: CASSPRQEPQETQYF
J: TRBJ2-2; V: TRBV3-1; CDR3: CASSATETGELFF
J: TRBJ2-1; V: TRBV15; CDR3: CATREAVYNEQFF
J: TRBJ2-1; V: TRBV7-9; CDR3: CASFTGTDYNEQFF
J: TRBJ2-1; V: TRBV18; CDR3: CASSRSGLVGPNEQFF
J: TRBJ1-2; V: TRBV29-1; CDR3: CSVEEGGRGYTF
J: TRBJ1-2; V: TRBV15; CDR3: CATSRDEGYGYTF
J: TRBJ2-7; V: TRBV5-1; CDR3: CASRTPGRGYEQYF
J: TRBJ2-3; V: TRBV18; CDR3: CASSPVPSADTQYF
J: TRBJ2-1; V: TRBV20-1; CDR3: CSAGLAGGNEQFF
J: TRBJ2-4; V: TRBV20-1; CDR3: CSAPDRLIAKNIQYF
J: TRBJ2-1; V: TRBV6-2/TRBV6-3; CDR3: CASSFRPGQEYNEQFF
J: TRBJ2-3; V: TRBV6-5; CDR3: CASRKPGTDTQYF
J: TRBJ1-1; V: TRBV7-9; CDR3: CASSSTGTGGAGTEAFF
J: TRBJ2-7; V: TRBV2; CDR3: CASRGDRYRTYEQYF
J: TRBJ2-7; V: TRBV28; CDR3: CASSPEGQGDSYEQYF
J: TRBJ2-7; V: TRBV6-1; CDR3: CASELAGAYEQYF
J: -; V: TRBV29-1; CDR3: CSVAGSTAETQYF
J: TRBJ2-1; V: TRBV6-5; CDR3: CASSKTGSPYNEQFF
J: TRBJ2-7; V: TRBV5-6; CDR3: CASSLSNEQYF
J: TRBJ2-1; V: TRBV7-2; CDR3: CASRLYGGDSYNEQFF
J: TRBJ2-6; V: TRBV7-9; CDR3: CASSFHIESGANVLTF
J: TRBJ2-1; V: TRBV11-2; CDR3: CASSLEGLAEGRDEQFF
J: TRBJ1-5; V: TRBV6-2/TRBV6-3; CDR3: CASSYGGASNQPQHF
J: TRBJ1-6; V: TRBV7-8; CDR3: CASSLGSRYNSPLHF
J: -; V: TRBV12-3/TRBV12-4; CDR3: CASSSVRNEQYF
J: TRBJ2-1; V: TRBV21-1; CDR3: CASSKGAQLLAGGIGEQFF
J: TRBJ2-2; V: TRBV15; CDR3: CATSTRGGELFF
J: TRBJ2-2; V: TRBV5-1; CDR3: CASSRLLGQVNTGELFF
J: TRBJ2-3; V: TRBV30; CDR3: CAWSVPGGTDTQYF
J: TRBJ1-5; V: TRBV12-3/TRBV12-4; CDR3: CASSLGWNQPQHF
J: TRBJ1-2; V: TRBV6-6; CDR3: CASSFEGQVYGYTF
J: -; V: TRBV12-3/TRBV12-4; CDR3: CASLLAGVGGEQYF
J: TRBJ2-1; V: TRBV20-1; CDR3: CSARKLAGNNEQFF
J: TRBJ1-2; V: TRBV30; CDR3: CAWSAWTGVGYGYTF
J: TRBJ2-7; V: TRBV3-1; CDR3: CASSQDRGDYYEQYF
J: TRBJ2-1; V: TRBV5-1; CDR3: CASSFLGPGLGSYNEQFF
J: TRBJ2-7; V: TRBV7-9; CDR3: CASSPTSGYEQYF
J: TRBJ2-5; V: TRBV20-1; CDR3: CSAGTGTETQYF
J: TRBJ2-5; V: TRBV6-1; CDR3: CASSGRANRQETQYF
J: TRBJ2-1; V: TRBV5-1; CDR3: CASSFGTPSYNEQFF